The TCR beta chain described here comes from a study of vaccination and CD4 T cells after COVID-19. CDR3 length equals 17 residues. Germline V gene sequence: CDR1 SEHNR, CDR2 FQNEAQ (reference sequence). The junction had 9 bases not matched to a gene; V was cut back by 5 bases and J by 2 bases. This sample's treatment: roughly 11-day PBMC culture with coronavirus spike peptide pools or control peptides (ViraFEST assay). The Oncomine TCR Beta short-read assay was applied to DNA of cultured CD4+ T cells. TCRdb analysed the PCR reads with MiXCR anew, one entry per CDR3 protein. Of about 18,000 distinct CDR3 sequences listed, approximately 78% are singletons. Remarks on this clonotype: The antigen is unknown.

Sample: CD4+ T cells from blood, cultured in vitro, taken after SARS-CoV-2 vaccination. The V gene is TRBV7-9, the J gene TRBJ1-5; 10 nucleotides agree with TRBD1. The clonotype was recovered from a human donor who received a COVID-19 vaccine. CDR3 protein: CASSPSGGTGGNQPQHF. In nucleotides, the CDR3 is TGTGCCAGCAGCCCCTCAGGCGGGACAGGGGGCAATCAGCCCCAGCATTTT. Full variable domain (outside the CDR3, taken from reference TRBV7-9 and TRBJ1-5): DTGVSQNPRHKITKRGQNVTFRCDPISEHNRLYWYRQTLGQGPEFLTYFQNEAQLEKSRLLSDRFSAERPKGSFSTLEIQRTEQGDSAMYLCASSPSGGTGGNQPQHFGDGTRLSIL.